This T cell receptor beta chain was recovered during a study of T-cell memory formation after mild COVID-19. Study-wide background: Largely, the TCR clusters proved donor specific.

Broader study findings: Among contracting clones, CD4+ were mainly CM/EM and CD8+ enriched in EMRA. Whether second-wave clones peaking at day 37 were SARS-CoV-2 specific went unconfirmed.

Germline V gene data show CDR1 as SGDLS and CDR2 as YYNGEE. V shed 6 bases and J shed 3 bases, with 11 bases lying between them. The CDR3 has 13 residues. About this clonotype: No antigen is known for it.

Amplification by 5'RACE using constant-segment primers produced TCR alpha and TCR beta cDNA libraries that carried sample barcodes and UMIs. TCRdb re-called the 5' RACE reads with MiXCR, one entry per CDR3 protein. Of some 97,000 distinct CDR3 sequences listed, 11% were seen once; the top ten hold approximately 40%. The chain links TRBV9 to TRBJ2-3; TRBD1 might be the D (6 bases). The material sequenced was PBMCs or a T cell subset sorted from them (not recorded which). The origin of this receptor is a man between 18 and 35 years old who had mild COVID-19 (a few samples of this study predate the infection). Cell type and time point are not known. The chain's CDR3 is CASNEGETDTQYF. Written as DNA, the CDR3 is TGTGCCAGCAACGAGGGGGAGACAGATACGCAGTATTTT.